Sequencing of this T cell receptor (beta chain) was carried out in a study of T cell changes during pregnancy in multiple sclerosis. The CDR3 length is 15 residues. With 4 bases removed from V and 3 bases from J, the gap between germline ends came to 15 bases. The germline V gene encodes CDR1 LNHDA and CDR2 SQIVND (reference sequence). The method was immunoSEQ multiplex PCR; TCRdb's version includes in-frame clones alone and lacks a portion of them. The data show approximately 59,000 clones, around 90% seen once. The TCR originated in a female donor in good health, enrolled as a control in a pregnancy study. The specimen was peripheral blood, collected in the third trimester of pregnancy. The chain uses TRBV19 and TRBJ1-2; TRBD1 might be the D (6 bases). CDR3 sequence: CASSRGRRTDYGYTF. The CDR3 nucleotides read TGTGCCAGTAGTAGAGGAAGACGGACAGACTATGGCTACACCTTC.